This TCR beta chain emerged from a study of technical replicates of blood from a few donors. The V gene lost 6 bases and the J gene lost 0 bases, with 18 bases spanning the gap. The germline CDR1 and CDR2 sequences are MDHEN and SYDVKM. The CDR3 loop spans 17 amino acids. This table comes from immunoSEQ multiplex PCR, and its TCRdb copy is limited to in-frame clones, with some not included. The table lists tens of thousands of clones, roughly 96% of them singletons. Sequenced material: T cells isolated from PBMCs. The receptor was isolated from a human donor in good health. The chain has TRBV28 and TRBJ1-5, with D maybe TRBD1 (6 bases). CDR3 DNA: TGTGCCAGCAGCTTCCCCCGACAGGCCTATAGCAATCAGCCCCAGCATTTT. Translating gives CASSFPRQAYSNQPQHF.